This T cell receptor beta chain was documented in a study of PD-1 blockade in classical Hodgkin lymphoma. About the study: Once every 2 weeks, patients received intravenous nivolumab at 3 mg/kg.

Generated by immunoSEQ multiplex PCR, the TCRdb table keeps only in-frame clones and is missing some. The data contain 120,000 to 150,000 clones, approximately 80% of them seen just once; the ten biggest clones take up about 9.3%. This CDR3 spans 18 amino acids. J lost 4 bases, V lost 5 bases, and 19 bases had no gene match. CDR1 and CDR2 (germline): LNHDA, SQIVND (reference sequence). Relapse was seen in all patients after autologous stem cell transplantation, and brentuximab vedotin exposure was variable. Best overall response was complete response, partial response or progressive disease in these relapsed/refractory classical Hodgkin lymphoma patients.

The sample was peripheral blood mononuclear cells (PBMCs), taken before the second cycle of nivolumab. V and J are TRBV19 and TRBJ2-7, with TRBD2 matching over 8 bases. The TCR sequence derives from a human donor with classical Hodgkin lymphoma. The CDR3 DNA reads as TGTGCCAGTAGTCCAGCTCCACCGACGGGGGGGCGCAAATACGAGCAGTACTTC. This sequence encodes CASSPAPPTGGRKYEQYF.